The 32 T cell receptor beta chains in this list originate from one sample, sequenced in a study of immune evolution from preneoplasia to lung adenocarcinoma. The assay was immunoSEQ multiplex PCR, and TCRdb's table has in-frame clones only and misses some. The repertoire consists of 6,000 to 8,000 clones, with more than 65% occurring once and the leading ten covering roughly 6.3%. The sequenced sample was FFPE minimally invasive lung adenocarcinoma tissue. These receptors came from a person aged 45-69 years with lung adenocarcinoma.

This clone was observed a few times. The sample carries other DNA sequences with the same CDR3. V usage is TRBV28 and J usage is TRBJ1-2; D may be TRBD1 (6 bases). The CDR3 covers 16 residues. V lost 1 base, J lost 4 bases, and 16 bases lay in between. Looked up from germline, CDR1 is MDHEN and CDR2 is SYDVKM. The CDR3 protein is CASSLSEGGGSYGYTF. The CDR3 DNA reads TGTGCCAGCAGTTTATCAGAGGGAGGGGGATCCTATGGCTACACCTTC.

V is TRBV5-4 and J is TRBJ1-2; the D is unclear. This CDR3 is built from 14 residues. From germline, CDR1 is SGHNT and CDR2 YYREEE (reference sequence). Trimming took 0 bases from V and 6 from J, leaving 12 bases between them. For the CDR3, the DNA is TGTGCCAGCAGCTTGGGACCGGGTTTGAATGGCTACACCTTC. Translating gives CASSLGPGLNGYTF. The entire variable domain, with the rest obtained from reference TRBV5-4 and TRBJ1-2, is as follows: ETGVTQSPTHLIKTRGQQVTLRCSSQSGHNTVSWYQQALGQGPQFIFQYYREEENGRGNFPPRFSGLQFPNYSSELNVNALELDDSALYLCASSLGPGLNGYTFGSGTRLTVV.

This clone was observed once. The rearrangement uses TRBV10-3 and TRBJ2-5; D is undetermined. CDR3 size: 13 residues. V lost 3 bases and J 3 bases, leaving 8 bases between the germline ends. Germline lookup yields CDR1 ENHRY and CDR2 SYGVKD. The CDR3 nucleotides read TGTGCCATCAGTGAACGGCAGAAAGAGACCCAGTACTTC. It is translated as CAISERQKETQYF.

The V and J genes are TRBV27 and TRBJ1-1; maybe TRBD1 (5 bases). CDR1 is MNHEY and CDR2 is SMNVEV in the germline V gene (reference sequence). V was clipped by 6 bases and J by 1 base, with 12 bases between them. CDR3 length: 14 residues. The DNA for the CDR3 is TGTGCCAGCAGGCTGGGACTCCAGAACACTGAAGCTTTCTTT. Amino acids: CASRLGLQNTEAFF.

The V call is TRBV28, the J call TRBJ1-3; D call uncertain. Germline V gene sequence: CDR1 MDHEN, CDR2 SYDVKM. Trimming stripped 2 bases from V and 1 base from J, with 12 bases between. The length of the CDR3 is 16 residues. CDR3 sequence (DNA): TGTGCCAGCAGTTTAATCGGGCAGATTTCTGGAAACACCATATATTTT. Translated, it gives CASSLIGQISGNTIYF.

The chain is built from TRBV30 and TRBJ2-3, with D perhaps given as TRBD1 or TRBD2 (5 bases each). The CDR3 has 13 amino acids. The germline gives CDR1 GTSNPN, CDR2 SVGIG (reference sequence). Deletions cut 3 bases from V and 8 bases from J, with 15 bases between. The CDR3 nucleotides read TGTGCCTGGAGGGGGACGTTCCGTACTACGCAGTATTTT. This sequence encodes CAWRGTFRTTQYF.

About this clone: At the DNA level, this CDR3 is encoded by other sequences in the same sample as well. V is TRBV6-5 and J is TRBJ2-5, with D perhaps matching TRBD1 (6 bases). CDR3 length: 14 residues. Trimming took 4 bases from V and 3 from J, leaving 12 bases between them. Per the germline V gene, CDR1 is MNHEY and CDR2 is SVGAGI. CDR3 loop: CASSLQGEEETQYF. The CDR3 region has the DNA TGTGCCAGCAGTTTACAGGGAGAAGAAGAGACCCAGTACTTC.

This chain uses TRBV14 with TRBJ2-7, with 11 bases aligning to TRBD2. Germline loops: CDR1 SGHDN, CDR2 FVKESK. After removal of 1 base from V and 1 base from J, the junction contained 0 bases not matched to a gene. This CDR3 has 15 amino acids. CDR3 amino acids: CASSQVAGGSYEQYF. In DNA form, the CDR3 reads TGTGCCAGCAGCCAAGTAGCGGGAGGGTCCTACGAGCAGTACTTC.

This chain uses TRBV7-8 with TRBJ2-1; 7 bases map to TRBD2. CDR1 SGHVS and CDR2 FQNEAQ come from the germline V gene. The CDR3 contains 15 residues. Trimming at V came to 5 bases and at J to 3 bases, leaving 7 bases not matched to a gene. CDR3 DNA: TGTGCCAGCAGCCAACGGGGGGTCCTCTACAATGAGCAGTTCTTC. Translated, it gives CASSQRGVLYNEQFF.

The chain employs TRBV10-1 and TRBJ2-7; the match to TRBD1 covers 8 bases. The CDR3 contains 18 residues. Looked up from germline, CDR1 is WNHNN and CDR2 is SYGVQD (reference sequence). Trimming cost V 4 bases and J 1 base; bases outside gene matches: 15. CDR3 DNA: TGCGCCAGCAGTGGACAGGGGTTAAGTAAGTATCATTCCTACGAGCAGTACTTC. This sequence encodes CASSGQGLSKYHSYEQYF.

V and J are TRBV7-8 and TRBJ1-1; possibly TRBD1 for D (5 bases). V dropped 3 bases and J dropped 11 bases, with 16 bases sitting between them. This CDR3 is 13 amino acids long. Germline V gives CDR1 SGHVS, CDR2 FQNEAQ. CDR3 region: CASSFPAGREAFF. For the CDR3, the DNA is TGTGCCAGCAGCTTCCCCGCAGGGAGGGAGGCTTTCTTT.

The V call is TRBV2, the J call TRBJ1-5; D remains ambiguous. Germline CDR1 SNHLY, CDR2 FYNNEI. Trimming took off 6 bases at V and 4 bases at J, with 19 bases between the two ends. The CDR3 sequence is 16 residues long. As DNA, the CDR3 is TGTGCCAGCAGGGACGCCGGCTCACGGTCAAATCAGCCCCAGCATTTT. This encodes CASRDAGSRSNQPQHF.

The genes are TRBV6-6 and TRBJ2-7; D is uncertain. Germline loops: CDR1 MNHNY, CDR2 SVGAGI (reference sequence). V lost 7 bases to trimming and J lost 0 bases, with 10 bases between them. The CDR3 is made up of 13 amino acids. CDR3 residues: CASIRAFSYEQYF. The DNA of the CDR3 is TGTGCCAGCATTCGGGCCTTCTCCTACGAGCAGTACTTC.

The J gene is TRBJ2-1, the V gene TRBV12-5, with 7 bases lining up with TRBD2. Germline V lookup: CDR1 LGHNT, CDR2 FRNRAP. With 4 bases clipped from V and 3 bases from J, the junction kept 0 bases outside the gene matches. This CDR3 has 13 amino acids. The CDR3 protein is CASGSSGYNEQFF. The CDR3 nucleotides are TGTGCTAGTGGTTCTAGCGGCTACAATGAGCAGTTCTTC.

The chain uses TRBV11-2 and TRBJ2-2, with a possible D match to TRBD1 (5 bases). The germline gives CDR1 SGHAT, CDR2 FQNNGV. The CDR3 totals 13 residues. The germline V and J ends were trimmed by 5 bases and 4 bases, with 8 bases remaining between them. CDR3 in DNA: TGTGCCAGCAGCCCCCAGGGCACCGGGGAGCTGTTTTTT. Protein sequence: CASSPQGTGELFF.

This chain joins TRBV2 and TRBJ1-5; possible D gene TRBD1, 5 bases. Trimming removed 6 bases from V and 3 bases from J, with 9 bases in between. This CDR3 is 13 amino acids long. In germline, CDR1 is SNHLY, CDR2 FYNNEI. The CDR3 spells CASSPGINQPQHF. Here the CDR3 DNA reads TGTGCCAGCAGCCCAGGGATCAATCAGCCCCAGCATTTT.

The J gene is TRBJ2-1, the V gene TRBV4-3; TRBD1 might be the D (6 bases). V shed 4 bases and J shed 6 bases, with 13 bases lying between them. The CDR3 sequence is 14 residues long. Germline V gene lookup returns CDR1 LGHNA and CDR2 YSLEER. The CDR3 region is CASSPGVGANEQFF. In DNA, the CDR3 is TGCGCCAGCAGCCCAGGGGTAGGGGCCAATGAGCAGTTCTTC.

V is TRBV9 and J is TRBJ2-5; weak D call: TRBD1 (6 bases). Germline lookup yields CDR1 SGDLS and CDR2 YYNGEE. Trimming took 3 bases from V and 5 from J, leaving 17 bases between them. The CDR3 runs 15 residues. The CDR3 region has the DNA TGTGCCAGCAGCGCCAGGGGCAGGGGAGAGGAGACCCAGTACTTC. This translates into CASSARGRGEETQYF.

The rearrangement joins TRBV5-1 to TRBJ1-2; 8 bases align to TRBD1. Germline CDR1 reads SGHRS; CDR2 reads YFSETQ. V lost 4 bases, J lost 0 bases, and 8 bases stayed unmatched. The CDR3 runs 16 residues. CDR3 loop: CASSGDRRSSNYGYTF. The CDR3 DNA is TGCGCCAGCAGCGGGGACAGGCGCTCTTCTAACTATGGCTACACCTTC.

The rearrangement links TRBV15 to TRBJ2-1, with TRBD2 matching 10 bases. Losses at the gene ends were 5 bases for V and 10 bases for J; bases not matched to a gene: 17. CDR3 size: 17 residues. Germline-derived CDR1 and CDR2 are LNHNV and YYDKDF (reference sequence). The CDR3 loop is CATSPRARSGGALEQFF. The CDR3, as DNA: TGTGCCACCAGCCCTAGGGCAAGGAGCGGGGGGGCCCTAGAGCAGTTCTTC.

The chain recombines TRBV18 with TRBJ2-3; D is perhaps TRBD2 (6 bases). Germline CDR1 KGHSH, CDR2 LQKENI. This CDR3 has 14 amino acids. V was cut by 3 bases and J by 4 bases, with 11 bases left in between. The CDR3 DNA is TGTGCCAGCTCACCGGCGGGAAACCCAGATACGCAGTATTTT. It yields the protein CASSPAGNPDTQYF.

In DNA, the CDR3 is TGTGCCAGCAGCTCCTACAGGGGGAAGAACACCGGGGAGCTGTTTTTT. Protein sequence: CASSSYRGKNTGELFF. V usage is TRBV28 and J usage is TRBJ2-2, with 8 bases aligning to TRBD1. CDR1 and CDR2 (germline): MDHEN, SYDVKM. V lost 6 bases to trimming and J lost 1 base; unmatched junction nucleotides: 7. This CDR3 contains 16 residues.

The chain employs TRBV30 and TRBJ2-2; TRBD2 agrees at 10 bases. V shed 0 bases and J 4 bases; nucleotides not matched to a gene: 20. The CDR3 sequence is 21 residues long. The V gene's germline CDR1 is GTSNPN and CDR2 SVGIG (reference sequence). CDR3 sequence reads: CAWSVIPGLAVGGTGTGELFF. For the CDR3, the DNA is TGTGCCTGGAGTGTAATCCCCGGACTAGCGGTCGGTGGGACGGGCACCGGGGAGCTGTTTTTT.

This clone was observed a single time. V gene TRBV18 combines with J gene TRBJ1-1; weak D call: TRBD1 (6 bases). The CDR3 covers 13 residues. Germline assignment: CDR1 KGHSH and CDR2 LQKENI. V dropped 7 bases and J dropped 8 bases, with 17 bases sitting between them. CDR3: CASCPRDTTEAFF. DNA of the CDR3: TGTGCCAGCTGCCCCCGGGACACGACGGAAGCTTTCTTT.

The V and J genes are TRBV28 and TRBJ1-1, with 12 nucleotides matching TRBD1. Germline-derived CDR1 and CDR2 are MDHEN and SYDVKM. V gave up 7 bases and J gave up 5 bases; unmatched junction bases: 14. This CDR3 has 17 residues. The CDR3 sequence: CASNLWGQGAQDTEAFF. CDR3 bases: TGTGCCAGCAATCTGTGGGGACAGGGGGCTCAGGATACTGAAGCTTTCTTT.

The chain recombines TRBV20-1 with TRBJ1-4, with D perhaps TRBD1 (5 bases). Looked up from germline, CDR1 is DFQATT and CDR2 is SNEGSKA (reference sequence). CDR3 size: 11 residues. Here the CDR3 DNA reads TGCAGGGCAGGGTCTAATGAAAAACTGTTTTTT. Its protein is CRAGSNEKLFF.

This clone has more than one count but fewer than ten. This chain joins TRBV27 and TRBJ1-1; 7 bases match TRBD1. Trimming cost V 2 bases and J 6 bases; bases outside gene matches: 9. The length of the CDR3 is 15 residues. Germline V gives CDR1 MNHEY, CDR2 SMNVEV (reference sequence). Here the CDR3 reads CASSLVGGAVPEAFF. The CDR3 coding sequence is TGTGCCAGCAGTTTAGTAGGGGGCGCGGTGCCTGAAGCTTTCTTT.

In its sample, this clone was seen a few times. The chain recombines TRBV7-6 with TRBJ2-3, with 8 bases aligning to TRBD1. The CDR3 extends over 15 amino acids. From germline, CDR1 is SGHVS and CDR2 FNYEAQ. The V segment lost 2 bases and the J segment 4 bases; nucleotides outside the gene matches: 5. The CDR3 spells CASSLSPGGADTQYF. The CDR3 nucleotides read TGTGCCAGCAGCTTATCCCCAGGGGGCGCAGATACGCAGTATTTT.

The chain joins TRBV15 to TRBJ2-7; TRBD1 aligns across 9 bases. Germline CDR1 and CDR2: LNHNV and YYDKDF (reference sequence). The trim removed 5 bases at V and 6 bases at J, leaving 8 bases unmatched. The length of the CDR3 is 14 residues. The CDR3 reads CATSRRQGDGEQYF. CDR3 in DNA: TGTGCCACCAGCCGTCGACAGGGGGATGGCGAGCAGTACTTC. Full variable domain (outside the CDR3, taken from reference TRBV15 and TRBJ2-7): DAMVIQNPRYQVTQFGKPVTLSCSQTLNHNVMYWYQQKSSQAPKLLFHYYDKDFNNEADTPDNFQSRRPNTSFCFLDIRSPGLGDTAMYLCATSRRQGDGEQYFGPGTRLTVT.

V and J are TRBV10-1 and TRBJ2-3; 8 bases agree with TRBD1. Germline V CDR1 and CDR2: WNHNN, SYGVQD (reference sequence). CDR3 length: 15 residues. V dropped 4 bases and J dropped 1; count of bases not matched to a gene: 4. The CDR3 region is CASSGTGTGTDTQYF. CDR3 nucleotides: TGCGCCAGCAGTGGGACAGGGACGGGCACAGATACGCAGTATTTT.

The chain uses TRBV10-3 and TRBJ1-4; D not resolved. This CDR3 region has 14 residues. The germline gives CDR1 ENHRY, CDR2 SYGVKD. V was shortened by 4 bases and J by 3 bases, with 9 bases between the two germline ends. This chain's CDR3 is CAISATEANEKLFF. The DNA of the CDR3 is TGTGCCATCAGTGCGACGGAGGCTAATGAAAAACTGTTTTTT.

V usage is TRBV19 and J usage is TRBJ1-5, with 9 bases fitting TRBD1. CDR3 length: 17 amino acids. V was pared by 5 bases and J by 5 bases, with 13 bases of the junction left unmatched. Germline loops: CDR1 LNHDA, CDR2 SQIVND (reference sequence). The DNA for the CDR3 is TGTGCCAGTAGTCCGCCCCGGACAGGGGCAAGGGATCAGCCCCAGCATTTT. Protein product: CASSPPRTGARDQPQHF.